These 10 T cell receptor beta chains were sequenced from one sample in a study of blood T cells in healthy people across ages. Combining a sample-barcoded 5' primer with a J-beta primer mix, a second PCR ran for 7 to 11 cycles. MiXCR, run by TCRdb on the 5' RACE reads, gives a single entry per CDR3 protein. The sample contains 600,000 to 900,000 distinct CDR3 sequences, 25% to 30% of which appear only once. This same sample was also taken into another study, of T cells of mothers and their children.

The specimen sequenced was blood. These receptors all stem from a boy aged 5-17 years in good health.

This clonotype was recorded a few times. The chain combines TRBV11-1 with TRBJ2-5; TRBD1 matches at 9 bases. V trimming: 5 bases; J trimming: 5 bases; junction bases outside the gene matches: 12. This CDR3 region has 16 residues. Germline V gene sequence: CDR1 SGHAT, CDR2 FQDESV (reference sequence). The CDR3 coding sequence is TGTGCCAGCAGCGACGCCGGGACAGGGAGGATCGAGACCCAGTACTTC. Encoded protein: CASSDAGTGRIETQYF.

This clonotype has a handful of counts. The chain employs TRBV2 and TRBJ2-2; 7 positions agree with TRBD2. The CDR3 is made up of 14 amino acids. Germline lookup yields CDR1 SNHLY and CDR2 FYNNEI. After removal of 7 bases from V and 5 bases from J, the junction contained 7 bases not matched to a gene. The CDR3 spells CASTGEGGTGELFF. The CDR3 DNA sequence: TGTGCCAGCACTGGAGAGGGAGGGACCGGGGAGCTGTTTTTT.

This clonotype was detected many times. The chain's CDR3 is CASSYGGGGSSYEQYF. The CDR3 region has the DNA TGTGCCAGCAGTTATGGTGGCGGGGGGAGCTCCTACGAGCAGTACTTC. This chain connects TRBV12-3 or TRBV12-4 to TRBJ2-7; 8 bases are a match to TRBD2. The CDR3 consists of 16 residues. The V segment lost 4 bases and the J segment 0 bases; nucleotides outside the gene matches: 8.

The chain employs TRBV6-6 and TRBJ2-5, with D perhaps matching TRBD1 (5 bases). Near its end, the DNA agrees better with TRBJ2-1, so the J call may be wrong. Germline V lookup: CDR1 MNHNY, CDR2 SVGAGI (reference sequence). The CDR3 is 14 amino acids. CDR3 amino acids: CASNFDQGVTEQFF. The CDR3, as DNA: TGTGCCAGCAACTTTGACCAAGGGGTAACTGAGCAGTTCTTC.

The V call is TRBV12-3 or TRBV12-4, the J call TRBJ1-5; TRBD1 matches at 7 bases. This CDR3 region has 17 residues. V lost 4 bases and J lost 7; bases outside the gene matches: 16. The CDR3 loop is CASSSRQGGVSGQPQHF. DNA of the CDR3: TGTGCCAGCAGTTCTAGACAGGGAGGGGTTTCGGGGCAGCCCCAGCATTTT.

The CDR3 sequence: CASSFGSGANTEAFF. CDR3 nucleotides: TGCGCCAGCAGCTTCGGGTCAGGGGCTAACACTGAAGCTTTCTTT. The chain couples TRBV5-1 to TRBJ1-1, with TRBD1 as a possible D gene (6 bases). The CDR3 is 15 residues long. In germline, CDR1 is SGHRS, CDR2 YFSETQ. Trimming pared 2 bases from V and 2 bases from J, leaving 13 bases between. The full variable domain, with the rest looked up from reference TRBV5-1 and TRBJ1-1, is KAGVTQTPRYLIKTRGQQVTLSCSPISGHRSVSWYQQTPGQGLQFLFEYFSETQRNKGNFPGRFSGRQFSNSRSEMNVSTLELGDSALYLCASSFGSGANTEAFFGQGTRLTVV.

This clonotype was detected only a few times. Because the CDR3's place on the DNA is in doubt, the DNA is left out and the CDR3 is given as listed by TCRdb. This chain connects TRBV28 to TRBJ2-7; TRBD1 reflects the table's D call only, with no check against the DNA. Germline lookup yields CDR1 MDHEN and CDR2 SYDVKM. The CDR3 is 14 amino acids long, termini counted. CDR3 loop: CASSSSTGVYEQYF.

This clonotype was found a few times. The genes are TRBV10-3 and TRBJ2-1; tentatively, D is TRBD1 (7 bases). CDR3 size: 13 residues. The germline CDR1 and CDR2 sequences are ENHRY and SYGVKD. Trimming cost V 11 bases and J 5 bases, with 16 bases left between them. CDR3: CAARGTEDNEQFF. The CDR3 DNA reads TGTGCCGCACGCGGGACAGAAGACAATGAGCAGTTCTTC.

The rearrangement uses TRBV20-1 and TRBJ2-5, with TRBD2 matching over 15 bases. Losses at the gene ends were 1 base for V and 5 bases for J; bases not matched to a gene: 8. This CDR3 contains 17 residues. Germline V gene sequence: CDR1 DFQATT, CDR2 SNEGSKA (reference sequence). The CDR3, as DNA: TGCAGTGCTAGAGCCCTGGGACTAGCGGGGGGTAGGGAGACCCAGTACTTC. Amino acids: CSARALGLAGGRETQYF.

This chain connects TRBV20-1 to TRBJ1-1, with D possibly matching TRBD1 (5 bases). The CDR3 extends over 14 amino acids. V lost 3 bases and J lost 1, with 12 bases in between. Germline CDR1 reads DFQATT; CDR2 reads SNEGSKA (reference sequence). Here the CDR3 DNA reads TGCAGTGCTAGTAATCCAGGGCAGAACACTGAAGCTTTCTTT. Residues: CSASNPGQNTEAFF.